These 23 T cell receptor beta chains were all obtained from the same sample, sequenced in a study of T cells expressing NK-cell markers. TCRdb processed the 5' RACE reads again and assigns one entry to each CDR3 protein, with no DNA. Its clone listing holds some 150,000 distinct CDR3 sequences. The sequenced material came from blood T cells: a sorted CD56 or NKG2C T cell subset, CD4+ or CD8+ T cells, or bulk PBMC T cells (not recorded which). These receptor sequences come from a man between 18 and 35 years old in good health.

The rearrangement uses TRBV7-9 and TRBJ1-4. This CDR3 region has 14 residues. Germline assignment: CDR1 SEHNR and CDR2 FQNEAQ (reference sequence). The CDR3 is CASSLAEQNGKLFF.

J is TRBJ2-3 and V is TRBV5-1. CDR3 length equals 13 residues. From germline, CDR1 is SGHRS and CDR2 YFSETQ. CDR3: CASSPPADHTQYF.

This chain joins TRBV7-8 and TRBJ2-3. CDR3 length: 14 residues. Germline assignment: CDR1 SGHVS and CDR2 FQNEAQ. The chain's CDR3 is CASSPASGVDTQYF.

The rearrangement joins TRBV15 to TRBJ2-7; TCRdb returns TRBD1, unconfirmable since there is no DNA. The CDR3 is 12 amino acids. Germline V lookup: CDR1 LNHNV, CDR2 YYDKDF (reference sequence). CDR3 residues: CATSRADREQYF.

V gene TRBV6-5 combines with J gene TRBJ1-6; the TCRdb call, TRBD1, lacks DNA for checking. The germline V gene has CDR1 MNHEY and CDR2 SVGAGI. This CDR3 region has 15 residues. CDR3 protein: CASSSPGLVDSPLHF.

The genes are TRBV19 and TRBJ2-6; checking the TCRdb D call of TRBD2 is not possible without DNA. Germline CDR1 is LNHDA and CDR2 is SQIVND (reference sequence). The CDR3 covers 15 residues. CDR3 sequence reads: CATEGRVSGANVLTF.

The chain couples TRBV19 to TRBJ2-7; TCRdb designates TRBD1, a call that cannot be tested without DNA. The germline CDR1 and CDR2 sequences are LNHDA and SQIVND (reference sequence). The CDR3 totals 12 residues. CDR3 sequence: CASSGQGYEQYF.

The chain couples TRBV6-2 or TRBV6-3 to TRBJ2-7. This CDR3 spans 14 amino acids. Germline CDR1 and CDR2: MNHEY and SVGEGT. Here the CDR3 reads CASSTLEGDYEQYF.

V usage is TRBV3-1 and J usage is TRBJ2-4; TCRdb returns TRBD1, unconfirmable since there is no DNA. Germline V gene data show CDR1 as LGHDT and CDR2 as YNNKEL (reference sequence). The CDR3 spans 13 residues. CDR3 in amino acids: CASSQDWGNIQYF.

The rearrangement joins TRBV6-4 to TRBJ2-3; the D call of TRBD1 rests on TCRdb alone, since no DNA is present to check it. CDR3 length: 14 residues. Germline CDR1 reads MRHNA; CDR2 reads SNTAGT. The CDR3 is CASSEAGNHHQQYF.

The rearrangement joins TRBV6-1 to TRBJ2-1; TCRdb selects TRBD1, and the lack of DNA leaves this call unchecked. There are 16 residues in the CDR3. Germline V gene lookup returns CDR1 MNHNS and CDR2 SASEGT. The CDR3: CASSRDRLWGYNEQFF.

The chain carries TRBV19 and TRBJ2-3; with no DNA, the TCRdb D assignment of TRBD2 cannot be verified. The germline V gene encodes CDR1 LNHDA and CDR2 SQIVND (reference sequence). The CDR3 is 17 amino acids. The chain's CDR3 is CASSIPPGLAGPDTQYF.

The J gene is TRBJ2-1, the V gene TRBV12-3 or TRBV12-4; TCRdb designates TRBD1, a call that cannot be tested without DNA. The CDR3 contains 16 residues. The CDR3 sequence is CASSPTGTGPMDEQFF.

The rearrangement joins TRBV4-1 to TRBJ2-6. The germline V gene encodes CDR1 MGHRA and CDR2 YSYEKL. The CDR3 is made up of 15 amino acids. CDR3 in amino acids: CASSQIVSGANVLTF.

V and J are TRBV10-3 and TRBJ2-3; checking the TCRdb D call of TRBD2 is not possible without DNA. The CDR3 consists of 15 residues. Germline V gives CDR1 ENHRY, CDR2 SYGVKD. The CDR3 here is CAIRAGLDFADTQYF.

V is TRBV12-3 or TRBV12-4 and J is TRBJ2-5. The CDR3 has 15 amino acids. CDR3 region: CASSFISRYQETQYF.

The chain couples TRBV27 to TRBJ2-5. This CDR3 is 15 amino acids long. Germline lookup yields CDR1 MNHEY and CDR2 SMNVEV (reference sequence). The CDR3 is CASSLLTGYQETQYF.

The chain joins TRBV7-2 to TRBJ2-7. The V gene's germline CDR1 is SGHTA and CDR2 FQGNSA. The CDR3 has 14 residues. CDR3 protein: CASSRPQSSDEQYF.

The chain joins TRBV5-1 to TRBJ2-6. Germline CDR1 and CDR2: SGHRS and YFSETQ. The CDR3 covers 16 residues. CDR3: CASSLLQGSGANVLTF.

This chain uses TRBV5-1 with TRBJ2-1; the TCRdb D gene call, TRBD2, has no DNA to confirm it. The CDR3 has 18 residues. Germline values: CDR1 SGHRS, CDR2 YFSETQ. This CDR3 reads CASSRGTSGYSSYNEQFF.

The chain couples TRBV7-8 to TRBJ2-3. Germline CDR1 is SGHVS and CDR2 is FQNEAQ. The CDR3 is made up of 16 amino acids. The CDR3 here is CASSSWTPQISDTQYF.

This chain joins TRBV10-2 and TRBJ1-5; absent DNA, TCRdb's TRBD1 call cannot be checked. There are 15 residues in the CDR3. The germline V gene encodes CDR1 WSHSY and CDR2 SAAADI. CDR3 loop: CASRSRDSLNQPQHF.

This rearrangement joins TRBV20-1 to TRBJ2-7; no DNA is available, so the TRBD2 call from TCRdb remains unchecked. The CDR3 is made up of 14 amino acids. Germline V gene sequence: CDR1 DFQATT, CDR2 SNEGSKA (reference sequence). The CDR3 loop reads CSAVFREEGYEQYF.